This T cell receptor (beta chain) was observed in a study of blood T cells in healthy people across ages. V lost 5 bases, J lost 2 bases, and 16 bases lay in between. The CDR3 is 15 amino acids. CDR1 SGHTA and CDR2 FQGNSA come from the germline V gene. Study-wide points: Unsorted PBMCs blocked a conclusive comparison of naive and antigen-experienced cells. Naive CD4+ cell counts and diversity both ran higher in long-lived than in aged donors.

Concerning this clonotype itself: What it binds is unknown.

Every donor contributed 7.5 to 10 milliliters of peripheral blood by blood draw. The use of a sample-barcoded 5' primer and a J-beta primer mix characterized a second PCR of about 7 to 12 cycles. MiXCR, run by TCRdb on the 5' RACE reads, gives a single entry per CDR3 protein. The sample contains 1.8 million or so distinct CDR3 sequences, approximately 39% of which appear only once. The chain has TRBV7-2 and TRBJ2-7; maybe TRBD2 (5 bases). This clonotype originated in a human donor in good health. Sequencing input: blood. This chain's CDR3 is CASSVGVGATYEQYF. The CDR3 region has the DNA TGTGCCAGCAGCGTCGGGGTAGGCGCGACCTACGAGCAGTACTTC.